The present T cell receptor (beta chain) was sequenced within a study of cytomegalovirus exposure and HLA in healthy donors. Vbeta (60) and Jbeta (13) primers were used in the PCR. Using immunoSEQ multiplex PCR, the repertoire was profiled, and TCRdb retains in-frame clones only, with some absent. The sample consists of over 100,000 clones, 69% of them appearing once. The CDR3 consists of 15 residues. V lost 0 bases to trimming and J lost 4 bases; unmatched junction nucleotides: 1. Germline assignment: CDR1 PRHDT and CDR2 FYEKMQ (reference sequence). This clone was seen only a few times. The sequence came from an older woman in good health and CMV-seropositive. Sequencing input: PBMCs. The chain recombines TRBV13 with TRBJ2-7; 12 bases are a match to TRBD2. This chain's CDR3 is CASSLGLAGGYEQYF. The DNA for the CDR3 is TGTGCCAGCAGCTTAGGCCTAGCGGGGGGGTACGAGCAGTACTTC.